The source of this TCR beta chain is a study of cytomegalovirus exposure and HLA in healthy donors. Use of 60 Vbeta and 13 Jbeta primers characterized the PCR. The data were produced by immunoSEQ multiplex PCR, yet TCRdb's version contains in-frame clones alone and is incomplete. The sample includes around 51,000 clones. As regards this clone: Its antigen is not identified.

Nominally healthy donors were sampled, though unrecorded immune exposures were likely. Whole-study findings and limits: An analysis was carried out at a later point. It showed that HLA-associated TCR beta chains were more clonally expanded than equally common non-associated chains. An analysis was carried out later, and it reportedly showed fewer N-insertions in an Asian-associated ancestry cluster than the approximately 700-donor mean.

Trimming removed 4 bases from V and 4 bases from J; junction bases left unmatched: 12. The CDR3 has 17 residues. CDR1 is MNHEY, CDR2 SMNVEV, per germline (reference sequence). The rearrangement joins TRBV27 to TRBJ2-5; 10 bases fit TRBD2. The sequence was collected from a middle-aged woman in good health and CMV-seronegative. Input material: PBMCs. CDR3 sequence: CASSSSSGSSGGETQYF. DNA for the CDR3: TGTGCCAGCAGTTCGTCTAGCGGGAGTAGTGGAGGAGAGACCCAGTACTTC.